The T cell receptor beta chain described here comes from a study of identifying expanded T cells in peripheral blood. CDR3 length: 11 residues. Looked up from germline, CDR1 is DFQATT and CDR2 is SNEGSKA (reference sequence). Trimming left V 1 base short and J 5 bases short, with 5 bases between. This clone has a single count. Its specificity is not known. Overall study findings and caveats: Technical replicates showed roughly 1.2 changed clones; approximately 2 weeks about 16; four weeks 19. Across healthy donors, higher total template counts meant significantly greater two-week count variance.

No infections or other immune events were documented during collection. Only in-frame clones appear in the TCRdb table, and some are missing; sequencing was by immunoSEQ multiplex PCR. The sample yields about 58,000 clones, approximately 89% seen once. The sequenced sample consisted of blood. The sequence came from a person aged 18 to 75 in good health. The chain uses TRBV20-1 and TRBJ1-2; no clear D gene. DNA of the CDR3: TGCAGTGCTAGAGCCGAGTATGGCTACACCTTC. It specifies CSARAEYGYTF.